This T cell receptor (beta chain) was observed in a study of T cell responses to AZD1222 COVID-19 vaccine. Across the whole study: Second-dose timings of about 4 or about 12 weeks were pooled.

Trimming left V 7 bases short and J 5 bases short, with 18 bases between. CDR3 length: 13 amino acids. CDR1 is SQVTM and CDR2 is ANQGSEA in the germline V gene. Overall study findings and caveats: White British people made up most donors, females outnumbered males, and clonal diversity was possibly underestimated. As reported, nearly half of all spike-specific TCRs target variant regions that are unmutated. Once two AZD1222 doses were given, Spike-specific TCR breadth and depth went up.

Comment on this clone: Its cognate antigen is unknown.

Using immunoSEQ multiplex PCR, the repertoire was profiled, and TCRdb retains in-frame clones only, with some absent. Here the sample spans around 99,000 clones, more than 80% being singletons. The origin of this receptor is an adult in good health. The chain employs TRBV29-1 and TRBJ2-7; perhaps D is TRBD1 or TRBD2 (6 bases each). The input for sequencing was peripheral blood, taken on day 0 of AZD1222 vaccination. The CDR3 nucleotides are TGCAGCGGGAGAGGGGGGCGCACGGACGAGCAGTACTTC. Protein sequence: CSGRGGRTDEQYF.